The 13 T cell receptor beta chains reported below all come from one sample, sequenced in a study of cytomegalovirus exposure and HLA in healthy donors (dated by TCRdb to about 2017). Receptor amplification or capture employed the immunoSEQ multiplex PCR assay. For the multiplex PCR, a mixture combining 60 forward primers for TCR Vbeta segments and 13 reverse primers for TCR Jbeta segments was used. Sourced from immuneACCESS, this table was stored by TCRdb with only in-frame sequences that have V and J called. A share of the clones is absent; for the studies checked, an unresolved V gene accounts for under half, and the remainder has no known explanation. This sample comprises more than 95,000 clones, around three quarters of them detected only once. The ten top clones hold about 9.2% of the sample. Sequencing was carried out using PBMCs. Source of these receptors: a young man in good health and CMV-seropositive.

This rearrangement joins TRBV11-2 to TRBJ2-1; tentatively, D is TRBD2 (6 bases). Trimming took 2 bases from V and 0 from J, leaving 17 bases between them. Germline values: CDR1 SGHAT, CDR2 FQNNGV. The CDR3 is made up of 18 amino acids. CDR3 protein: CASSLNYGLGGSYNEQFF. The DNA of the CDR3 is TGTGCCAGCAGCTTAAATTATGGTCTCGGGGGCTCCTACAATGAGCAGTTCTTC.

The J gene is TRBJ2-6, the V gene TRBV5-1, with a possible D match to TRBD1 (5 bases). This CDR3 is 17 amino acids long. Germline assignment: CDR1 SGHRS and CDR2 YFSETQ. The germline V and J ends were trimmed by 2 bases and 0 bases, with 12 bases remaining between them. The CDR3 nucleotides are TGCGCCAGCAGCTTAGGACGGACAACCTCTGGGGCCAACGTCCTGACTTTC. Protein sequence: CASSLGRTTSGANVLTF.

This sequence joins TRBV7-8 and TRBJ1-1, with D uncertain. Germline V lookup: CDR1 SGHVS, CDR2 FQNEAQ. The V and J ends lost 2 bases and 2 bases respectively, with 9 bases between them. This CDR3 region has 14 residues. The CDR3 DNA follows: TGTGCCAGCAGCTTAACGGGTGGAAACACTGAAGCTTTCTTT. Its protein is CASSLTGGNTEAFF.

The CDR3 DNA sequence: TGTGCCAGCAGCAAAGCGCGTTTGGGCCTTGGGAATGAGCAGTTCTTC. As protein: CASSKARLGLGNEQFF. V and J are TRBV21-1 and TRBJ2-1; the table assigns TRBD1, which was not confirmed against the DNA. TRBV21-1 is labeled a pseudogene. The CDR3 totals 16 residues.

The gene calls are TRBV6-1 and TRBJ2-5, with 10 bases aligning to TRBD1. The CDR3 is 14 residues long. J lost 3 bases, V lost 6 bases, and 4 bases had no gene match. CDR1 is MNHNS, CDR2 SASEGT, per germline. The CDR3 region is CASSPGTGEETQYF. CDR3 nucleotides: TGTGCCAGCAGCCCCGGGACAGGGGAAGAGACCCAGTACTTC.

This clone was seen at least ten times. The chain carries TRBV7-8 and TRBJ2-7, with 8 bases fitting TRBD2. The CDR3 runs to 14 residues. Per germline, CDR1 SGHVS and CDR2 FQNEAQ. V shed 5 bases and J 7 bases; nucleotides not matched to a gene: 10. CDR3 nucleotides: TGTGCCAGCAGCCTACGGGAGGGAACGGAAGAGCAGTACTTC. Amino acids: CASSLREGTEEQYF. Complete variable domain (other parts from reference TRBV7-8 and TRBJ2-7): GAGVSQSPRYKVAKRGQDVALRCDPISGHVSLFWYQQALGQGPEFLTYFQNEAQLDKSGLPSDRFFAERPEGSVSTLKIQRTQQEDSAVYLCASSLREGTEEQYFGPGTRLTVT.

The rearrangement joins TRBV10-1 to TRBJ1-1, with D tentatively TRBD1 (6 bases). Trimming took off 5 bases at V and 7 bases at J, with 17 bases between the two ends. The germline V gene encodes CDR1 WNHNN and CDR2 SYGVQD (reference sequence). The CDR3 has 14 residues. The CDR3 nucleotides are TGCGCCAGCAGTCGAGTGGGGGCCGCCCATGAAGCTTTCTTT. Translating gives CASSRVGAAHEAFF.

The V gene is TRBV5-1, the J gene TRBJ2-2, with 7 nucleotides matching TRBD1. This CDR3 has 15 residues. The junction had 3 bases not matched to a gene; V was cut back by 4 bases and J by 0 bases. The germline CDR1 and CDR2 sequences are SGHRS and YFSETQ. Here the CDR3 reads CASSQDRSNTGELFF. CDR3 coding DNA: TGCGCCAGCAGCCAGGACAGGTCGAACACCGGGGAGCTGTTTTTT.

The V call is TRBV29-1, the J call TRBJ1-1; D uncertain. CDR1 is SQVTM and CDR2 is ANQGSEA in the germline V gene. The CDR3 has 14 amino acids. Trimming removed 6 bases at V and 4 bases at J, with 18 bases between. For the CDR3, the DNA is TGCAGCGTGAAGGGTTATCCGGGAGGCACTGAAGCTTTCTTT. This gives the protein CSVKGYPGGTEAFF.

The CDR3 nucleotides are TGTGCCAGCAGTTTAGGTCCCGGGACAGGGGTCGGAAACACCATATATTTT. This sequence encodes CASSLGPGTGVGNTIYF. The chain uses TRBV27 and TRBJ1-3; 10 nucleotides agree with TRBD1. This CDR3 has 17 amino acids. J gave up 4 bases and V 2 bases, and 8 bases lay outside the gene matches. CDR1 MNHEY and CDR2 SMNVEV come from the germline V gene (reference sequence).

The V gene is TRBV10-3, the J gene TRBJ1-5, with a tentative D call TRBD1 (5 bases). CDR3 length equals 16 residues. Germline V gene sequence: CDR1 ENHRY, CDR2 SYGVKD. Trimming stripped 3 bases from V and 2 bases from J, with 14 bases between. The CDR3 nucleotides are TGTGCCATCAGTGAACCGGGGGTTGGGGGCAATCAGCCCCAGCATTTT. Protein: CAISEPGVGGNQPQHF.

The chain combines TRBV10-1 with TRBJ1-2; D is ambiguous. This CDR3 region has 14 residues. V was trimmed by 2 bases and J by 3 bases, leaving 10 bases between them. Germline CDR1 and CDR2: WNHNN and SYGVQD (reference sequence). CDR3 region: CASSEAGFDYGYTF. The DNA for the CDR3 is TGCGCCAGCAGTGAGGCGGGATTCGACTATGGCTACACCTTC.

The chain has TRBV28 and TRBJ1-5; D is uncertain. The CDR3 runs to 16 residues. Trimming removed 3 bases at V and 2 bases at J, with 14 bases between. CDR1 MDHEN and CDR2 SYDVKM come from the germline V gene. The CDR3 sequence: CASSFSWASRNQPQHF. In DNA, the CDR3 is TGTGCCAGCAGTTTTTCGTGGGCGAGTCGCAATCAGCCCCAGCATTTT.